This T cell receptor beta chain was obtained from a study of T cell repertoires in cytomegalovirus infection. Turning to the study itself: A matching HLA type, together with CMV infection, was signaled by public TCR beta signatures.

This clonotype appeared a few times. The antigen is unknown. Losses at the gene ends were 4 bases for V and 8 bases for J; bases not matched to a gene: 2. From germline, CDR1 is MRHNA and CDR2 SNTAGT. The CDR3 extends over 13 amino acids. TCRdb processed the reads anew with MiXCR; each CDR3 protein has one entry. The sample contains hundreds of thousands of distinct CDR3 sequences, 31% of which appear only once. The clonotype comes from a human donor in good health (CMV status not recorded). Some clones in this sample may be carry-over from other donors' samples. This sequence joins TRBV6-4 and TRBJ2-1; 10 bases map to TRBD1. Source: cultured CD8+ T cells from PBMCs, taken from culture after CMV antigen stimulation. The CDR3 here is CASSGDRGHEQFF. In DNA form, the CDR3 reads TGTGCCAGCAGTGGGGACAGGGGCCATGAGCAGTTCTTC.